Below, one T cell receptor (beta chain) is given with its context. One junction end does not reproduce the germline sequence, and a read error may be involved. This sample is drawn from a study of cytomegalovirus exposure and HLA in healthy donors. CDR3 size: 15 residues. The germline gives CDR1 SSHAT, CDR2 FNYEAQ (reference sequence). The study ran its PCR with 60 Vbeta and 13 Jbeta primers. Profiled with immunoSEQ multiplex PCR; TCRdb holds only in-frame clones, not every one. The data contain more than 75,000 clones, just under 85% of them singletons. This receptor was obtained from a woman between 18 and 29 years old in good health and CMV-seropositive. The chain joins TRBV7-7 to TRBJ2-7; TRBD1 agrees at 9 bases. The material sequenced was PBMCs. CDR3 sequence reads: CASSPHRGRAYEQYF. DNA of the CDR3: TGTGCTAGCAGCCCGCACAGGGGGCGCGCCTACGAGCAGTACTTC.